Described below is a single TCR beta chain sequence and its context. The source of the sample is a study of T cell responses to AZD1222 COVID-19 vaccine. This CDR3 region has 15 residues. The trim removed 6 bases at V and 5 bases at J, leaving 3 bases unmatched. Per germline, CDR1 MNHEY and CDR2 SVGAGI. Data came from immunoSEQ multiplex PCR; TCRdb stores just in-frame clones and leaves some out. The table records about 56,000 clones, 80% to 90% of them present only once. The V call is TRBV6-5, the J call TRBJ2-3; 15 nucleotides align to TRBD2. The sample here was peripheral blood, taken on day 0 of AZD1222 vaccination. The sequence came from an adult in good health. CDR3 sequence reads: CASSRTSGGGDTQYF. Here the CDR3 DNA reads TGTGCCAGCAGCAGGACTAGCGGGGGGGGAGATACGCAGTATTTT.